This T cell receptor (beta chain) stems from a study of beta chain bispecific antibodies for T cell cancers. MiXCR was run by TCRdb on the 5' RACE reads, yielding one entry per CDR3 protein. This table has about 20,000 distinct CDR3 sequences, approximately 2% appearing once. This clonotype was counted ten times or more. Antigen unknown. Expansion lasted 2 to 4 days, with either anti-CD3 antibody OKT3 or CD3/CD28 beads. This sample: Jurkat plus normal T cells with anti-TRBV12 bispecific. Approximately 50,000 normal T cells were cocultured with approximately 50,000 target cells and bispecific antibody. Germline-derived CDR1 and CDR2 are MNHEY and SMNVEV (reference sequence). The CDR3 totals 14 residues. V gave up 4 bases and J gave up 0 bases, with 8 bases separating them. Whole-study results and caveats: The TRBV12-3 share of total TRBV signal fell about 99% after anti-TRBV12 rather than anti-CD19 exposure. Most targeted TRBV signal came from the leukemia cell line cells, not normal T cells.

The genes are TRBV27 and TRBJ2-3; no clear D gene. The TCR comes from a human donor in good health. Some clones in this sample may be carry-over from other donors' samples. The sequencing used healthy donor T cells cultured with leukemia cells, collected from a culture containing a bispecific antibody targeting TCR Vbeta12. In DNA form, the CDR3 reads TGTGCCAGCAGTTGGACGGAAAGCACAGATACGCAGTATTTT. This sequence encodes CASSWTESTDTQYF.